Included here is one T cell receptor beta chain sequence, with context. No antigen is known for it. A junction boundary mismatches the germline segment, possibly from a read error. A universal primer site was incorporated via template switching, and the cDNA contained unique molecular identifiers. MiXCR, applied by TCRdb to the 5' RACE reads, yields one record per CDR3 protein. The sample contains roughly 1,500,000 distinct CDR3 sequences, about 30% of which appear only once. The sample comes from a study of identical twins. Germline V gives CDR1 SNHLY, CDR2 FYNNEI. The CDR3 contains 15 residues. Study-wide results and limits: Zero-insertion findings could be partly confounded by invariant cells (MAIT and iNKT cells).

The J gene is TRBJ1-6, the V gene TRBV2, with no clear D. The sequence came from a newborn girl in good health. The specimen sequenced was cord blood. This chain's CDR3 is CASKRESSYNSPPHF. Written as DNA, the CDR3 is TGTGCCAGCAAGAGAGAAAGCTCCTATAATTCACCCCCCCACTTT.